These 30 T cell receptor beta chains originate from one sample sequenced in a study of radiation and T cells in renal cell carcinoma. Time point denoted: blood 4 weeks post-SBRT, at nephrectomy. The treatment is: 15 Gy SBRT to primary tumor, nephrectomy 4 weeks later. Only in-frame clones appear in the TCRdb table, and some are missing; sequencing was by immunoSEQ multiplex PCR. Of 140,000 or so clones in the sample, 75% to 90% were seen once. This material consisted of blood, taken from a patient whose treatment included radiotherapy and nephrectomy. These receptor sequences come from a woman between 45 and 65 years old with renal cell carcinoma.

V gene TRBV7-2 combines with J gene TRBJ2-7; a weak D match, TRBD2 (7 bases). The CDR3 has 15 residues. The germline V gene encodes CDR1 SGHTA and CDR2 FQGNSA. V was pared by 5 bases and J by 2 bases, with 16 bases between. CDR3 sequence (DNA): TGTGCCAGCAGCAGACGAGGGGGGGCCACCTACGAGCAGTACTTC. Its translation: CASSRRGGATYEQYF.

The V call is TRBV7-2, the J call TRBJ2-3; possible D gene TRBD1, 5 bases. The germline V gene encodes CDR1 SGHTA and CDR2 FQGNSA. V was pared by 3 bases and J by 6 bases, with 13 bases between. The CDR3 has 14 amino acids. Written as DNA, the CDR3 is TGTGCCAGCAGCTTTGGACACCCCGTCGATACGCAGTATTTT. Protein sequence: CASSFGHPVDTQYF.

V and J are TRBV7-9 and TRBJ1-3; perhaps TRBD1 as D (5 bases). This CDR3 spans 17 amino acids. Between the trimmed V and J ends, which lost 4 bases and 2 bases, there was a span of 18 bases. Germline V gives CDR1 SEHNR, CDR2 FQNEAQ (reference sequence). CDR3 DNA: TGTGCCAGCAGCTCCTATATCGGGACCGACCCTGGAAACACCATATATTTT. The encoded protein is CASSSYIGTDPGNTIYF.

J is TRBJ1-6 and V is TRBV6-5, with TRBD1 matching 7 bases. CDR3 size: 16 residues. Germline values: CDR1 MNHEY, CDR2 SVGAGI. V lost 0 bases and J lost 6; bases outside the gene matches: 5. The CDR3 region is CASSYSKQGGNSPLHF. The DNA for the CDR3 is TGTGCCAGCAGTTACTCGAAGCAGGGGGGTAATTCACCCCTCCACTTT.

V usage is TRBV5-4 and J usage is TRBJ1-6; D remains unclear. This CDR3 comprises 14 residues. V was clipped by 0 bases and J by 8 bases, with 9 bases between them. Germline V gene lookup returns CDR1 SGHNT and CDR2 YYREEE (reference sequence). The CDR3 DNA is TGTGCCAGCAGCTTGGGTCGTCCGGATTCACCCCTCCACTTT. Protein sequence: CASSLGRPDSPLHF.

The rearrangement joins TRBV9 to TRBJ2-2; a weak D match, TRBD2 (6 bases). Per germline, CDR1 SGDLS and CDR2 YYNGEE. The V and J ends lost 4 bases and 7 bases respectively, with 14 bases between them. The CDR3 has 14 amino acids. CDR3 in DNA: TGTGCCAGCAGCCCGAGTCTCGGGGGCGGGGAGCTGTTTTTT. Translating it yields CASSPSLGGGELFF. Full variable domain (outside the CDR3, taken from reference TRBV9 and TRBJ2-2): DSGVTQTPKHLITATGQRVTLRCSPRSGDLSVYWYQQSLDQGLQFLIQYYNGEERAKGNILERFSAQQFPDLHSELNLSSLELGDSALYFCASSPSLGGGELFFGEGSRLTVL.

The CDR3 nucleotides read TGCGCCAGCAGCCCCGGGACTAGCGACTACAATGAGCAGTTCTTC. It yields the protein CASSPGTSDYNEQFF. The chain employs TRBV5-1 and TRBJ2-1; 10 bases line up with TRBD2. The CDR3 has 15 amino acids. Germline V gives CDR1 SGHRS, CDR2 YFSETQ. V lost 4 bases and J lost 3; bases outside the gene matches: 4. Supplemented by reference TRBV5-1 and TRBJ2-1, the full variable domain reads KAGVTQTPRYLIKTRGQQVTLSCSPISGHRSVSWYQQTPGQGLQFLFEYFSETQRNKGNFPGRFSGRQFSNSRSEMNVSTLELGDSALYLCASSPGTSDYNEQFFGPGTRLTVL.

The chain joins TRBV10-3 to TRBJ1-3, with D perhaps TRBD1 (6 bases). CDR1 ENHRY and CDR2 SYGVKD come from the germline V gene. The length of the CDR3 is 14 residues. Trimming took 3 bases from V and 5 from J, leaving 11 bases between them. CDR3 region: CAISDRGGRNTIYF. In DNA, the CDR3 is TGTGCCATCAGTGACAGGGGTGGACGAAACACCATATATTTT.

The chain joins TRBV25-1 to TRBJ2-3; TRBD2 matches 10 bases. The CDR3 runs to 15 residues. CDR1 and CDR2 from the germline V gene are MGHDK and SYGVNS. Trimming took 2 bases from V and 5 from J; bases not matched to a gene: 4. The CDR3 spells CASSERLAGRDTQYF. DNA for the CDR3: TGTGCCAGCAGTGAACGACTAGCGGGCCGAGATACGCAGTATTTT. Supplemented by reference TRBV25-1 and TRBJ2-3, the full variable domain reads EADIYQTPRYLVIGTGKKITLECSQTMGHDKMYWYQQDPGMELHLIHYSYGVNSTEKGDLSSESTVSRIRTEHFPLTLESARPSHTSQYLCASSERLAGRDTQYFGPGTRLTVL.

The V call is TRBV19, the J call TRBJ1-4; D is perhaps TRBD1 (5 bases). This CDR3 has 16 residues. Per germline, CDR1 LNHDA and CDR2 SQIVND (reference sequence). The ends were cut back, 6 bases at V and 0 bases at J, with 14 bases in the middle. The chain's CDR3 is CASRRAGGTTNEKLFF. The CDR3 region has the DNA TGTGCCAGTAGAAGAGCGGGGGGGACAACTAATGAAAAACTGTTTTTT.

The chain is built from TRBV10-1 and TRBJ2-2; 11 bases line up with TRBD2. With V trimmed by 3 bases and J by 0 bases, 6 bases remained unmatched. CDR1 and CDR2 from the germline V gene are WNHNN and SYGVQD (reference sequence). CDR3 length equals 18 residues. CDR3 loop: CASSDTSGRRSNTGELFF. CDR3 nucleotide sequence: TGCGCCAGCAGTGACACTAGCGGGAGACGCTCGAACACCGGGGAGCTGTTTTTT.

This chain uses TRBV9 with TRBJ2-1; no clear D gene. CDR1 SGDLS and CDR2 YYNGEE come from the germline V gene. V was shortened by 4 bases and J by 9 bases, with 17 bases between the two germline ends. CDR3 length equals 14 residues. The CDR3 reads CASSPQIEVVEQFF. As DNA, the CDR3 is TGTGCCAGCAGCCCCCAAATTGAGGTCGTTGAGCAGTTCTTC.

CDR3 loop: CASSPPKVAGGYEQFF. The DNA of the CDR3 is TGTGCCAGCTCACCACCGAAGGTAGCGGGAGGGTATGAGCAGTTCTTC. J is TRBJ2-1 and V is TRBV18; 11 nucleotides align to TRBD2. This CDR3 region has 16 residues. J lost 8 bases, V lost 0 bases, and 6 bases had no gene match. The V gene's germline CDR1 is KGHSH and CDR2 LQKENI.

V and J are TRBV9 and TRBJ2-7, with TRBD2 identical over 7 bases. J was trimmed by 3 bases and V by 0 bases; bases with no gene match: 6. CDR3 size: 15 residues. The germline CDR1 and CDR2 sequences are SGDLS and YYNGEE. CDR3: CASSVEGGGVYEQYF. The CDR3 nucleotides read TGTGCCAGCAGCGTAGAAGGCGGGGGAGTCTACGAGCAGTACTTC.

This chain joins TRBV10-1 and TRBJ2-5; 15 bases map to TRBD2. The CDR3 totals 16 residues. With V trimmed by 6 bases and J by 2 bases, 4 bases remained unmatched. Germline assignment: CDR1 WNHNN and CDR2 SYGVQD (reference sequence). The CDR3 region is CASSSGLAGGQETQYF. The CDR3 DNA reads as TGCGCCAGCAGCTCCGGACTAGCGGGAGGGCAAGAGACCCAGTACTTC.

There are a few counts of this clone. The chain joins TRBV27 to TRBJ1-1, with D perhaps TRBD1 (5 bases). The CDR3 loop spans 15 amino acids. The V end lost 6 bases, the J end lost 2 bases, and 16 bases lay between the germline ends. Germline V lookup: CDR1 MNHEY, CDR2 SMNVEV (reference sequence). CDR3 nucleotide sequence: TGTGCCAGCAGCCGCCCGGGGGGAGGAAACACTGAAGCTTTCTTT. This encodes CASSRPGGGNTEAFF.

The rearrangement joins TRBV6-5 to TRBJ1-4, with D hard to call. The CDR3 is 13 residues long. V gave up 2 bases and J gave up 8 bases, with 9 bases separating them. The V gene's germline CDR1 is MNHEY and CDR2 SVGAGI. DNA of the CDR3: TGTGCCAGCAGTTACGGGAACGGAGAAAAACTGTTTTTT. This translates into CASSYGNGEKLFF.

This clone is a singleton in its sample. The gene calls are TRBV19 and TRBJ2-1, with 7 bases matching TRBD2. The length of the CDR3 is 14 residues. J gave up 6 bases and V 4 bases, and 6 bases lay outside the gene matches. The germline CDR1 and CDR2 sequences are LNHDA and SQIVND (reference sequence). The CDR3: CASSTREASNEQFF. The CDR3 DNA follows: TGTGCCAGTAGTACACGGGAGGCGTCCAATGAGCAGTTCTTC.

Here the CDR3 DNA reads TGTGCCATCAGTCGGGACAGGGAGGCGGAGACCCAGTACTTC. Translation: CAISRDREAETQYF. The rearrangement links TRBV10-3 to TRBJ2-5; 9 bases agree with TRBD1. The CDR3 loop spans 14 amino acids. Germline V CDR1 and CDR2: ENHRY, SYGVKD. Trimming took 5 bases from V and 5 from J; bases not matched to a gene: 6.

CDR3 DNA sequence: TGTGCCAGCCGTAAGAGGACAGGCAATCAGTATAGCAATCAGCCCCAGCATTTT. Its translation is CASRKRTGNQYSNQPQHF. The chain joins TRBV28 to TRBJ1-5; 7 nucleotides match TRBD1. The junction had 16 bases not matched to a gene; V was cut back by 8 bases and J by 0 bases. Germline V gene sequence: CDR1 MDHEN, CDR2 SYDVKM. The CDR3 loop spans 18 amino acids.

J is TRBJ1-6 and V is TRBV6-1; D is undetermined. The CDR3 has 12 amino acids. V dropped 5 bases and J dropped 6 bases, with 5 bases sitting between them. Germline V gene lookup returns CDR1 MNHNS and CDR2 SASEGT. CDR3 nucleotide sequence: TGTGCCAGCAGTTCACTTAATTCACCCCTCCACTTT. Protein product: CASSSLNSPLHF.

This clone was counted once. The chain recombines TRBV5-1 with TRBJ1-2, with D maybe TRBD1 (5 bases). The germline V gene has CDR1 SGHRS and CDR2 YFSETQ. This CDR3 is built from 15 residues. V was clipped by 0 bases and J by 7 bases, with 16 bases between them. The DNA of the CDR3 is TGCGCCAGCAGCTTGGAGGGGAGAGGGACGGGTGGCTACACCTTC. This encodes CASSLEGRGTGGYTF.

This rearrangement joins TRBV5-1 to TRBJ2-3; D perhaps matches TRBD1 (7 bases). Germline values: CDR1 SGHRS, CDR2 YFSETQ. This CDR3 is built from 15 residues. Trimming took 0 bases from V and 6 from J, leaving 14 bases between them. The CDR3 loop reads CASSLEQTGTDTQYF. CDR3 in DNA: TGCGCCAGCAGCTTGGAACAGACAGGGACTGATACGCAGTATTTT.

With respect to this clone: This sample includes further DNA sequences coding for the same CDR3. This chain joins TRBV2 and TRBJ1-1; D remains unclear. From germline, CDR1 is SNHLY and CDR2 FYNNEI. This CDR3 region has 13 residues. V lost 4 bases and J lost 1, with 7 bases in between. CDR3 coding DNA: TGTGCCAGCAGTGGCCAACCGAACACTGAAGCTTTCTTT. Amino acids: CASSGQPNTEAFF.

This clone has a handful of counts. The rearrangement uses TRBV13 and TRBJ1-1, with D tentatively TRBD1 (5 bases). The CDR3 is made up of 14 amino acids. The ends were cut back, 5 bases at V and 1 base at J, with 11 bases in the middle. Germline CDR1 is PRHDT and CDR2 is FYEKMQ (reference sequence). CDR3 DNA sequence: TGTGCCAGCAGCCAAGGGACGGCGAACACTGAAGCTTTCTTT. This encodes CASSQGTANTEAFF.

This chain connects TRBV9 to TRBJ2-2, with 9 bases fitting TRBD2. V shed 3 bases and J 1 base; nucleotides not matched to a gene: 1. Per germline, CDR1 SGDLS and CDR2 YYNGEE. This CDR3 has 15 amino acids. CDR3 amino acids: CASSELAGNTGELFF. The CDR3 DNA reads TGTGCCAGCAGCGAACTAGCGGGGAACACCGGGGAGCTGTTTTTT.

The rearrangement uses TRBV30 and TRBJ1-2, with D uncertain. Germline CDR1 is GTSNPN and CDR2 is SVGIG (reference sequence). This CDR3 has 13 amino acids. Trimming cost V 0 bases and J 4 bases, with 9 bases left between them. This CDR3 reads CAWSVGPVYGYTF. In DNA, the CDR3 is TGTGCCTGGAGTGTAGGACCGGTCTATGGCTACACCTTC.

This rearrangement joins TRBV11-2 to TRBJ2-3; D is ambiguous. Trimming pared 5 bases from V and 3 bases from J, leaving 15 bases between. The CDR3 loop spans 15 amino acids. The V gene's germline CDR1 is SGHAT and CDR2 FQNNGV. The CDR3 nucleotides read TGTGCCAGCAGCCTTGGACCCGCGGAGACAGATACGCAGTATTTT. Protein product: CASSLGPAETDTQYF.

The gene calls are TRBV23-1 and TRBJ1-4, with D uncertain. TRBV23-1 is identified as an open reading frame with a role that is uncertain. The CDR3 is 14 amino acids. With 4 bases removed from V and 8 bases from J, the gap between germline ends came to 14 bases. For the CDR3, the DNA is TGCGCCAGCAGTCCCGCACTGGTCTTGGAAAAACTGTTTTTT. It translates to CASSPALVLEKLFF.

The chain recombines TRBV6-1 with TRBJ1-3; 8 positions agree with TRBD1. The CDR3 consists of 15 residues. Germline values: CDR1 MNHNS, CDR2 SASEGT. Trimming removed 7 bases from V and 0 bases from J; junction bases left unmatched: 5. This CDR3 reads CASKTDRDSGNTIYF. The CDR3, as DNA: TGTGCCAGCAAAACGGACAGGGACTCTGGAAACACCATATATTTT.